This T cell receptor beta chain was sequenced in a study of T cell therapy after organ transplantation. The protocol was immunoSEQ multiplex PCR, while the TCRdb copy is restricted to in-frame clones and leaves out a portion. The sample yields a few thousand clones, roughly 66% seen once. The CDR3 extends over 13 amino acids. The germline CDR1 and CDR2 sequences are MNHEY and SMNVEV (reference sequence). Trimming took off 6 bases at V and 8 bases at J, with 13 bases between the two ends. To note about this clone: As yet, its antigen is unknown.

Time point denoted: 20-29 weeks after completion of therapy. The V gene is TRBV27, the J gene TRBJ1-4, with a tentative D call TRBD1 (5 bases). The sequence was collected from a human patient who had received a solid organ transplant and had CMV disease. Some T cells may possibly be graft donor cells. Sequencing was performed on CD8+ T cells from blood, taken after autologous CMV-specific T cell therapy. This CDR3 reads CASSPPGGEKLFF. In DNA form, the CDR3 reads TGTGCCAGCAGCCCACCGGGGGGGGAAAAACTGTTTTTT.